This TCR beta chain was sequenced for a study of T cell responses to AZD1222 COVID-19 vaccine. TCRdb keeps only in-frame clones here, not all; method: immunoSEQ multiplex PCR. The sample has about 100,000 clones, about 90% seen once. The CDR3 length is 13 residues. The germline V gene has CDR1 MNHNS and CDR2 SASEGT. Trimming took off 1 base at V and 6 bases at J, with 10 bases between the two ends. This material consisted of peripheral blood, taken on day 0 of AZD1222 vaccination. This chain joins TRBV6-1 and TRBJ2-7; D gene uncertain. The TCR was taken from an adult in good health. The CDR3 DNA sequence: TGTGCCAGCAGTGAAGGCGAGGTAGGCGAGCAGTACTTC. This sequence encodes CASSEGEVGEQYF.